The entry that follows covers one TCR beta chain sequence. The antigen is not known. This clone may be a read error of a much larger clone one base away. No fewer than 7 million PBMCs went into each sample. Samples each had at least 6 micrograms of total RNA extracted. These data originate in a study of blood T cells in healthy people across ages. Alongside a J-beta primer mix, a sample-barcoded 5' primer served in a second PCR lasting 7 to 11 cycles. MiXCR, run by TCRdb on the 5' RACE reads, gives a single entry per CDR3 protein. The sample contains fewer than 900,000 distinct CDR3 sequences, roughly 40% of which appear only once. The study, taken as a whole, reports: The diversity estimates, figures obtained from one million T cells, were considered underestimates.

Sequencing was performed on blood. This clonotype originated in a young man in good health.

In DNA form, the CDR3 reads TGCAGTGCTACCCAGGGGGCTATGGACAATGAGCAGTACTTC. This codes for CSATQGAMDNEQYF. The chain combines TRBV20-1 with TRBJ2-7, with 8 bases identical to TRBD1. CDR3 size: 14 residues. In germline, CDR1 is DFQATT, CDR2 SNEGSKA (reference sequence). Trimming took 4 bases from V and 7 from J; bases not matched to a gene: 12.